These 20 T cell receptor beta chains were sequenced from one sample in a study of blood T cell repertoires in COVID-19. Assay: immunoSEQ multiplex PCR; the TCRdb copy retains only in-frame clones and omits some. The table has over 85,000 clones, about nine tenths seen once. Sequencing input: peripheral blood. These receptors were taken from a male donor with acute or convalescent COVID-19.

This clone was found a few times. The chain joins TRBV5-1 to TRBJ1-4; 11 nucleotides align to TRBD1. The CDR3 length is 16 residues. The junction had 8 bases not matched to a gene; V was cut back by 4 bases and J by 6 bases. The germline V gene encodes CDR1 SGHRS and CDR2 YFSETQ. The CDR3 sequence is CASSPGQGAGDEKLFF. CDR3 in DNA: TGCGCCAGCAGCCCCGGACAGGGGGCGGGAGATGAAAAACTGTTTTTT. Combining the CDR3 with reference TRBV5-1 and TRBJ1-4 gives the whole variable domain KAGVTQTPRYLIKTRGQQVTLSCSPISGHRSVSWYQQTPGQGLQFLFEYFSETQRNKGNFPGRFSGRQFSNSRSEMNVSTLELGDSALYLCASSPGQGAGDEKLFFGSGTQLSVL.

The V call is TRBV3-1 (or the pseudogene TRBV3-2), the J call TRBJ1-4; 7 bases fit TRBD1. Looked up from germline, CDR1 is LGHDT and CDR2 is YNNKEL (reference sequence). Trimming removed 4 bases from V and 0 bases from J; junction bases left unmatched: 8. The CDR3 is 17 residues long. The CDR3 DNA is TGTGCCAGCAGCCCCCTTGGACAGGTAGCAACTAATGAAAAACTGTTTTTT. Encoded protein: CASSPLGQVATNEKLFF.

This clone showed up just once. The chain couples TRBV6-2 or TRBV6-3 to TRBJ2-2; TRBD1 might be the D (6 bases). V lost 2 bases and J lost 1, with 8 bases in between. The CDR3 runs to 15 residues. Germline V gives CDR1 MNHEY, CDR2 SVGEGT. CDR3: CASSYGTQNTGELFF. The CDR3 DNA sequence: TGTGCCAGCAGTTACGGGACACAGAACACCGGGGAGCTGTTTTTT.

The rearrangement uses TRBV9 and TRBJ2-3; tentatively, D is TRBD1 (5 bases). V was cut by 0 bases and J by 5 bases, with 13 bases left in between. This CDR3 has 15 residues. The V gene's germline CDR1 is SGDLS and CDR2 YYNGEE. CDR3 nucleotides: TGTGCCAGCAGCGTAGCACTTCAGGGTGGAGATACGCAGTATTTT. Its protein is CASSVALQGGDTQYF.

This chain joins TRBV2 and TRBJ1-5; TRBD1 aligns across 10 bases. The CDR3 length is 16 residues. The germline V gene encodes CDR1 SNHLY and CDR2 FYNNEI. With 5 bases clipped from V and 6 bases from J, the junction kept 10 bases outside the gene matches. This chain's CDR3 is CASSYPGQGPFQPQHF. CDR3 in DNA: TGTGCCAGCAGTTATCCGGGACAGGGGCCCTTTCAGCCCCAGCATTTT.

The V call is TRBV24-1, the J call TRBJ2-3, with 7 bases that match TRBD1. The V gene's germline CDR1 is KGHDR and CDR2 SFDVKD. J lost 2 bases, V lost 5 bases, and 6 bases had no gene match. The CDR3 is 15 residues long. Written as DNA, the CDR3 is TGTGCCACCAGTGCCACAGGGGCAGCCACAGATACGCAGTATTTT. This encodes CATSATGAATDTQYF.

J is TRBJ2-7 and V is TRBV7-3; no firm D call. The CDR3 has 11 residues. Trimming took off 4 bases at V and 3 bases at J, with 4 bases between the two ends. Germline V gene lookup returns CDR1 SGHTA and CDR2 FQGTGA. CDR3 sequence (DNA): TGTGCCAGCAGCTCGTACTACGAGCAGTACTTC. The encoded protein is CASSSYYEQYF.

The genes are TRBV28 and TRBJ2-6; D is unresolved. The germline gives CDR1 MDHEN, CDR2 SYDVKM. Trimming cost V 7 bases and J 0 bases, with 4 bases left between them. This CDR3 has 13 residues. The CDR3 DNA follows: TGTGCCAGCAATCTCTCTGGGGCCAACGTCCTGACTTTC. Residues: CASNLSGANVLTF.

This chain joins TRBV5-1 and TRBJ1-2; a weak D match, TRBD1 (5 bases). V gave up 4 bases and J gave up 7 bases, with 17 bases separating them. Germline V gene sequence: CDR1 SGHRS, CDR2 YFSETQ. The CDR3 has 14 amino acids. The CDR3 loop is CASSASQGGGGYTF. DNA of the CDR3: TGCGCCAGCAGCGCCTCCCAGGGAGGTGGTGGCTACACCTTC.

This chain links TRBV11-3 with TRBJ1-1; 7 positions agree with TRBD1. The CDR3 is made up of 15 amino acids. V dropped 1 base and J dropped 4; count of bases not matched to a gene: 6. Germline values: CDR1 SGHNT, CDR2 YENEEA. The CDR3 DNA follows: TGTGCCAGCAGCTTAGGGGGACAGACGAGCACTGAAGCTTTCTTT. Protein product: CASSLGGQTSTEAFF. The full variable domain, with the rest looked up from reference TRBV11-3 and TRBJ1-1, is EAGVVQSPRYKIIEKKQPVAFWCNPISGHNTLYWYLQNLGQGPELLIRYENEEAVDDSQLPKDRFSAERLKGVDSTLKIQPAELGDSAVYLCASSLGGQTSTEAFFGQGTRLTVV.

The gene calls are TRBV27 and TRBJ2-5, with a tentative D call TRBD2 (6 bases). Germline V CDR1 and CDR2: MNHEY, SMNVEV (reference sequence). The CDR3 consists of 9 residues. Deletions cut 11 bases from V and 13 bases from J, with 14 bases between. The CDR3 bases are TGTGCCGGTGAGGGACTGTGGTACTTC. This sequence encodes CAGEGLWYF.

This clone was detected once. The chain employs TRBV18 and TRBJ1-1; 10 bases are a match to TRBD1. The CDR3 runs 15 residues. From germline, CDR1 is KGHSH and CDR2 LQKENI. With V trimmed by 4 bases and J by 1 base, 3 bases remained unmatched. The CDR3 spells CASSRDRGANTEAFF. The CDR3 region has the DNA TGTGCCAGCTCACGGGACAGGGGTGCGAACACTGAAGCTTTCTTT.

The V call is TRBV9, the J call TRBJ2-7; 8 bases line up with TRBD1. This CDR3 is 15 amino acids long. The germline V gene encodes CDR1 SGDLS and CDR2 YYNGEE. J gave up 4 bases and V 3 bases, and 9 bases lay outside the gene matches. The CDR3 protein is CASSGQGATVYEQYF. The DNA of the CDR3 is TGTGCCAGCAGCGGGCAGGGGGCGACGGTATACGAGCAGTACTTC.

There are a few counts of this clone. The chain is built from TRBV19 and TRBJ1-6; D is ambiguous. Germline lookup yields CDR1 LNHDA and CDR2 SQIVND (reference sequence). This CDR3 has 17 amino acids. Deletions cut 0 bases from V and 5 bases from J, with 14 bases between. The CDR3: CASSIDGQRRDNSPLHF. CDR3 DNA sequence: TGTGCCAGTAGTATAGATGGCCAGAGGCGGGATAATTCACCCCTCCACTTT.

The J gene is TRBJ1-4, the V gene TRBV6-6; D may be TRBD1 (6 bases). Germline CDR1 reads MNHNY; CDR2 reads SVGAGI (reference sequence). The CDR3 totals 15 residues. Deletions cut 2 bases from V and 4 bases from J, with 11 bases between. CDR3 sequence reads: CASSYGQTYNEKLFF. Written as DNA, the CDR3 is TGTGCCAGCAGTTACGGACAGACATATAATGAAAAACTGTTTTTT.

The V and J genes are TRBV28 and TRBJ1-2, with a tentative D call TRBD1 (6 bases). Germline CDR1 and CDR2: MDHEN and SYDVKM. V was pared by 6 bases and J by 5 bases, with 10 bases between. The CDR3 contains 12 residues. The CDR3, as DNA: TGTGCCAGCAGATCCGGGACATATGGCTACACCTTC. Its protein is CASRSGTYGYTF.

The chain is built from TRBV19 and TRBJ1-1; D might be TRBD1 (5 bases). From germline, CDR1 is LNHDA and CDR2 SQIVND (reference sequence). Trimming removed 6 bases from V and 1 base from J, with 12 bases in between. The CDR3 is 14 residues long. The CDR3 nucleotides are TGTGCCAGTAGAATCCCTCAGGGGAACACTGAAGCTTTCTTT. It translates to CASRIPQGNTEAFF.

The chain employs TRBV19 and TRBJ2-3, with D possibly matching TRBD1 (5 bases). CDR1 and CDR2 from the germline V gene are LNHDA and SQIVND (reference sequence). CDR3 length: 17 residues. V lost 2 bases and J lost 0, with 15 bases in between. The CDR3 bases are TGTGCCAGTAGTATACTGCCCAGGGCGACTAGCACAGATACGCAGTATTTT. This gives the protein CASSILPRATSTDTQYF.

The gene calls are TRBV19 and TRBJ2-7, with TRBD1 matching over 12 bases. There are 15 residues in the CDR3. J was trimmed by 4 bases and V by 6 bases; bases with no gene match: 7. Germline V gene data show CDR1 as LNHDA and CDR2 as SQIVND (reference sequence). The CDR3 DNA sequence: TGTGCCAGTAGGGACGGGACAGGGGGCTTTTACGAGCAGTACTTC. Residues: CASRDGTGGFYEQYF.

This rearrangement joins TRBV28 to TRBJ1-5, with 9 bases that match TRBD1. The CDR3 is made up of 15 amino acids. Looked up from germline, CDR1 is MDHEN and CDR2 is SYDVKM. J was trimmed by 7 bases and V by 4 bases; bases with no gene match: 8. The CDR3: CASSSTGTGRQPQHF. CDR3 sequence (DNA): TGTGCCAGCAGTTCAACCGGGACAGGGAGACAGCCCCAGCATTTT. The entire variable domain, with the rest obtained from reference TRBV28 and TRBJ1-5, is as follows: DVKVTQSSRYLVKRTGEKVFLECVQDMDHENMFWYRQDPGLGLRLIYFSYDVKMKEKGDIPEGYSVSREKKERFSLILESASTNQTSMYLCASSSTGTGRQPQHFGDGTRLSIL.